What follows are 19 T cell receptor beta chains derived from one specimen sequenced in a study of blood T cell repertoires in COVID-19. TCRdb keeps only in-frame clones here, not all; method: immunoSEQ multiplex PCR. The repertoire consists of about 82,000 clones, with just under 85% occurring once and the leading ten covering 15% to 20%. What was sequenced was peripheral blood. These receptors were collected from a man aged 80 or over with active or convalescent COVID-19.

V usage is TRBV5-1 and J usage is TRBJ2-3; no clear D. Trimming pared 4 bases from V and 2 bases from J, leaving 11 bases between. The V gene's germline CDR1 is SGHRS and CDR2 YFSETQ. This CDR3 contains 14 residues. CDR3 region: CASSPEVLTDTQYF. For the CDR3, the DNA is TGCGCCAGCAGCCCCGAGGTCCTCACAGATACGCAGTATTTT.

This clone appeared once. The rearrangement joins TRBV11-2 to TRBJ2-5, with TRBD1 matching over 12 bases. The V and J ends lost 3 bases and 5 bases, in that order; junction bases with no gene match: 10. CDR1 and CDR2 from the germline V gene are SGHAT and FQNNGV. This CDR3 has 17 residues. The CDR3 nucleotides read TGTGCCAGCAGCTTGCGCGGGATGGGACAGGGGGCTGAGACCCAGTACTTC. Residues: CASSLRGMGQGAETQYF. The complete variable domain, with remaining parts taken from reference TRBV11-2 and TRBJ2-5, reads EAGVAQSPRYKIIEKRQSVAFWCNPISGHATLYWYQQILGQGPKLLIQFQNNGVVDDSQLPKDRFSAERLKGVDSTLKIQPAKLEDSAVYLCASSLRGMGQGAETQYFGPGTRLLVL.

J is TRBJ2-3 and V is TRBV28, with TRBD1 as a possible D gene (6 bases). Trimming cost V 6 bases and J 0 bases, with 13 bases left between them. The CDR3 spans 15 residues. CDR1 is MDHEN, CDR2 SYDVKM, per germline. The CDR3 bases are TGTGCCAGCAGCCAAACAGGGTTAAGCACAGATACGCAGTATTTT. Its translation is CASSQTGLSTDTQYF.

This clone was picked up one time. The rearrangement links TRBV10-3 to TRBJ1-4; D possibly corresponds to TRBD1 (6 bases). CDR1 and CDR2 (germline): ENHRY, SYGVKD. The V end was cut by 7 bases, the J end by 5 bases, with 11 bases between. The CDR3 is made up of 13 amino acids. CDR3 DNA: TGTGCCATCAACAGGGAGCTGAATGAAAAACTGTTTTTT. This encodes CAINRELNEKLFF.

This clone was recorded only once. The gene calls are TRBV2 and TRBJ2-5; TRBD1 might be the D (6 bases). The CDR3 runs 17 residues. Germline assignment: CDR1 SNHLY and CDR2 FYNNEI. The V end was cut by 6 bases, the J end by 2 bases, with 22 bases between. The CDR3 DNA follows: TGTGCCAGCAGCTTACTCGCGACAGGCAGCCTTCAAGAGACCCAGTACTTC. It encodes CASSLLATGSLQETQYF. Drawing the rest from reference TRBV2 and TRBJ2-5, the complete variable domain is EPEVTQTPSHQVTQMGQEVILRCVPISNHLYFYWYRQILGQKVEFLVSFYNNEISEKSEIFDDQFSVERPDGSNFTLKIRSTKLEDSAMYFCASSLLATGSLQETQYFGPGTRLLVL.

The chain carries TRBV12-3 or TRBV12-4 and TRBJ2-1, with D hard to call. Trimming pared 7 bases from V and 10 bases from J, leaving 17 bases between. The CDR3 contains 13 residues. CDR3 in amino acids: CASTPRRRGEQFF. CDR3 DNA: TGTGCCAGCACCCCTCGGAGACGCGGCGAGCAGTTCTTC.

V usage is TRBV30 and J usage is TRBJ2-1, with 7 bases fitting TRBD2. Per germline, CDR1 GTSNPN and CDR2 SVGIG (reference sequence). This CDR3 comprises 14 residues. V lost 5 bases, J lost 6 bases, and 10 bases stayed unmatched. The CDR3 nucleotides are TGTGCCTGGGCAAGGACTAGTGGGTTCAATGAGCAGTTCTTC. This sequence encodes CAWARTSGFNEQFF.

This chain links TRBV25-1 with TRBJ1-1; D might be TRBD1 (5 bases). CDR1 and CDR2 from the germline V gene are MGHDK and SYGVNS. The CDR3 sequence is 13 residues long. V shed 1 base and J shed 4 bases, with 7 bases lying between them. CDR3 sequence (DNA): TGTGCCAGCAGTGAATGGGGGGTCACTGAAGCTTTCTTT. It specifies CASSEWGVTEAFF.

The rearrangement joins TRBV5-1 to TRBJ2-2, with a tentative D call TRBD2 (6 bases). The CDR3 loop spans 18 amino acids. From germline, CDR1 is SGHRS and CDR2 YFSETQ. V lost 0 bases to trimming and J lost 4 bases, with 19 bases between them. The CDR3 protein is CASSLGGGILALTGELFF. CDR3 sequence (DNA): TGCGCCAGCAGCTTGGGGGGAGGTATTCTCGCTCTCACCGGGGAGCTGTTTTTT.

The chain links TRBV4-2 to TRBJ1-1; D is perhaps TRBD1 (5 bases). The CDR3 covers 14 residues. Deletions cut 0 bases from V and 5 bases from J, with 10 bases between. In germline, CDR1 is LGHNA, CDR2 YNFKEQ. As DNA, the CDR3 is TGTGCCAGCAGCCAAGATCTCAGGGTTACTGAAGCTTTCTTT. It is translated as CASSQDLRVTEAFF.

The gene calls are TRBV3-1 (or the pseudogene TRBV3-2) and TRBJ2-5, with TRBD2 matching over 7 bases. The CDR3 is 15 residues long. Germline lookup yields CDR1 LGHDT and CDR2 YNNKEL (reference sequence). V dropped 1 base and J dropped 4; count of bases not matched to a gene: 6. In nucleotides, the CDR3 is TGTGCCAGCAGCCAAGCAACCGGGAGGTCAGAGACCCAGTACTTC. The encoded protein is CASSQATGRSETQYF.

The CDR3 DNA reads as TGTGCCTGGAGTGCCGGGTTCGGGTATGGCTACACCTTC. Translated, it gives CAWSAGFGYGYTF. The chain has TRBV30 and TRBJ1-2; no clear D. Deletions cut 1 base from V and 5 bases from J, with 11 bases between. The CDR3 loop spans 13 amino acids. Germline CDR1 reads GTSNPN; CDR2 reads SVGIG (reference sequence).

CDR3 region: CASSEARIEAFF. In nucleotides, the CDR3 is TGTGCCAGCAGTGAGGCTAGGATTGAAGCTTTCTTT. This chain joins TRBV2 and TRBJ1-1, with no clear D. The CDR3 totals 12 residues. The germline V and J ends were trimmed by 3 bases and 7 bases, with 9 bases remaining between them. Germline CDR1 is SNHLY and CDR2 is FYNNEI. The full variable domain, its missing parts supplied by reference TRBV2 and TRBJ1-1, is EPEVTQTPSHQVTQMGQEVILRCVPISNHLYFYWYRQILGQKVEFLVSFYNNEISEKSEIFDDQFSVERPDGSNFTLKIRSTKLEDSAMYFCASSEARIEAFFGQGTRLTVV.

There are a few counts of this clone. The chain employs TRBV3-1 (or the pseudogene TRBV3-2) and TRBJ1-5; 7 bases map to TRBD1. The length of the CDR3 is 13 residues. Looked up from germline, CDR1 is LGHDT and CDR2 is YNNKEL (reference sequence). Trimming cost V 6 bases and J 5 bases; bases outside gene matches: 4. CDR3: CASSHRGDQPQHF. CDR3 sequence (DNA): TGTGCCAGCAGTCACAGGGGAGATCAGCCCCAGCATTTT.

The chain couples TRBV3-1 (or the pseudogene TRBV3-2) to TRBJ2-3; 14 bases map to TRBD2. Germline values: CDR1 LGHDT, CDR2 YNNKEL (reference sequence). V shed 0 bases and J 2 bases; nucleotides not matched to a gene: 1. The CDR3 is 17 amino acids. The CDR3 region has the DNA TGTGCCAGCAGCCAAGAGGGACTAGCGGGGGTCACAGATACGCAGTATTTT. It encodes CASSQEGLAGVTDTQYF.

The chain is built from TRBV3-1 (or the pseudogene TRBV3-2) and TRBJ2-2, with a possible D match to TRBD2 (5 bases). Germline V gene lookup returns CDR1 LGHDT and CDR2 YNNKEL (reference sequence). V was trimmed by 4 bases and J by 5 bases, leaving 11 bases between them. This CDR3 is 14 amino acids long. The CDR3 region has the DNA TGTGCCAGCAGCCCCAGATCGGGGACCGGGGAGCTGTTTTTT. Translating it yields CASSPRSGTGELFF.

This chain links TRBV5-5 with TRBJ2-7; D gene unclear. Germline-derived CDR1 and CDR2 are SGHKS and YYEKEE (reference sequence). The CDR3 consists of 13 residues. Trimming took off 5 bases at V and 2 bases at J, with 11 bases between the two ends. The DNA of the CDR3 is TGTGCCAGCAGGAGGAACGAGGCCTACGAGCAGTACGTC. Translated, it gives CASRRNEAYEQYV.

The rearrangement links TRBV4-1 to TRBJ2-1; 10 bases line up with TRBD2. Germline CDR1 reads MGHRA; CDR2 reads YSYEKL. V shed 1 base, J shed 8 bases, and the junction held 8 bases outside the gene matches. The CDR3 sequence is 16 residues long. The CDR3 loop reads CASSQASGRAGDEQFF. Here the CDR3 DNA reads TGCGCCAGCAGCCAAGCAAGCGGGAGGGCCGGGGATGAGCAGTTCTTC.

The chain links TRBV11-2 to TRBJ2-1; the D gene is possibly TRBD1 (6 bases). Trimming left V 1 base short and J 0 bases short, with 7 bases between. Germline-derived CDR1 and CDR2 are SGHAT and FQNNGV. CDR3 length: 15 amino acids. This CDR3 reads CASSLGRGSYNEQFF. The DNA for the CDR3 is TGTGCCAGCAGCTTAGGCAGGGGCTCCTACAATGAGCAGTTCTTC. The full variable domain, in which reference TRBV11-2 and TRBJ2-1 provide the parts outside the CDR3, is EAGVAQSPRYKIIEKRQSVAFWCNPISGHATLYWYQQILGQGPKLLIQFQNNGVVDDSQLPKDRFSAERLKGVDSTLKIQPAKLEDSAVYLCASSLGRGSYNEQFFGPGTRLTVL.